Following are 27 T cell receptor beta chains from one sample sequenced in a study of blood T cell repertoires in COVID-19. Repertoires were generated with immunoSEQ multiplex PCR, while TCRdb's copy carries only in-frame clones and drops some. The table shows roughly 120,000 clones, with roughly 85% occurring only once. Sequencing was done on a sample of peripheral blood. These receptors all come from a man at least 80 years old with acute or convalescent COVID-19.

The V and J genes are TRBV19 and TRBJ1-5, with 8 nucleotides matching TRBD1. From germline, CDR1 is LNHDA and CDR2 SQIVND (reference sequence). The CDR3 loop spans 15 amino acids. With 7 bases clipped from V and 8 bases from J, the junction kept 13 bases outside the gene matches. For the CDR3, the DNA is TGTGCCAGTACTTCGACAGGGGCCGAGAAGGAGCCCCAGCATTTT. This codes for CASTSTGAEKEPQHF.

This chain joins TRBV6-5 and TRBJ2-1; 7 bases fit TRBD1. Germline CDR1 and CDR2: MNHEY and SVGAGI. V trimming: 4 bases; J trimming: 3 bases; junction bases outside the gene matches: 6. The CDR3 covers 15 residues. In DNA, the CDR3 is TGTGCCAGCAGTTTCCGACGGGACAGCTACAATGAGCAGTTCTTC. Its translation is CASSFRRDSYNEQFF.

This chain joins TRBV25-1 and TRBJ1-1; TRBD1 matches at 7 bases. The CDR3 is 13 amino acids. Germline-derived CDR1 and CDR2 are MGHDK and SYGVNS. The ends lost 6 bases at V and 3 bases at J; junction bases unmatched: 4. The CDR3 region has the DNA TGTGCCAGCAGCGGTGACAGGGACACTGAAGCTTTCTTT. This sequence encodes CASSGDRDTEAFF.

The genes are TRBV9 and TRBJ2-7; perhaps TRBD2 as D (5 bases). The V gene lost 0 bases and the J gene lost 6 bases, with 10 bases spanning the gap. CDR3 length equals 13 residues. Germline V gene data show CDR1 as SGDLS and CDR2 as YYNGEE. The DNA of the CDR3 is TGTGCCAGCAGCGTAGTCGAGGGATTCGAGCAGTACTTC. Translation: CASSVVEGFEQYF.

The rearrangement links TRBV19 to TRBJ1-3; D gene uncertain. The CDR3 has 15 amino acids. Germline V CDR1 and CDR2: LNHDA, SQIVND (reference sequence). Trimming stripped 2 bases from V and 3 bases from J, with 11 bases between. CDR3 bases: TGTGCCAGTAGTATAAGCTTGACGGGTGGAAACACCATATATTTT. Residues: CASSISLTGGNTIYF.

The V and J genes are TRBV7-2 and TRBJ1-1; 10 nucleotides match TRBD1. The junction had 5 bases not matched to a gene; V was cut back by 5 bases and J by 5 bases. The CDR3 covers 14 residues. Germline lookup yields CDR1 SGHTA and CDR2 FQGNSA. In DNA, the CDR3 is TGTGCCAGCAGCCCGACAGGGGGCTTAACTGAAGCTTTCTTT. It specifies CASSPTGGLTEAFF. The variable domain in full, completed from reference TRBV7-2 and TRBJ1-1, reads GAGVSQSPSNKVTEKGKDVELRCDPISGHTALYWYRQSLGQGLEFLIYFQGNSAPDKSGLPSDRFSAERTGGSVSTLTIQRTQQEDSAVYLCASSPTGGLTEAFFGQGTRLTVV.

In this sample, this clone turned up a few times. Here the CDR3 reads CASTLGESLGYTF. CDR3 nucleotide sequence: TGTGCCAGCACCCTTGGAGAATCTCTAGGCTACACCTTC. V gene TRBV12-3 or TRBV12-4 combines with J gene TRBJ1-2; D is unclear. The CDR3 runs 13 residues. Deletions cut 7 bases from V and 8 bases from J, with 17 bases between.

V and J are TRBV18 and TRBJ2-5, with D possibly TRBD1 on 5 matching bases. V was pared by 5 bases and J by 2 bases, with 9 bases between. CDR1 is KGHSH and CDR2 is LQKENI in the germline V gene. The CDR3 sequence is 13 residues long. CDR3 loop: CASSWTRQETQYF. CDR3 nucleotides: TGTGCCAGCTCATGGACAAGACAAGAGACCCAGTACTTC.

The chain is built from TRBV19 and TRBJ2-1, with no clear D. Trimming removed 5 bases at V and 10 bases at J, with 12 bases between. CDR1 is LNHDA, CDR2 SQIVND, per germline (reference sequence). CDR3 length: 12 amino acids. The CDR3, as DNA: TGTGCCAGTAGTGTCCAGGTGGGCGAGCAGTTCTTC. Amino acid sequence: CASSVQVGEQFF.

This chain uses TRBV4-3 with TRBJ2-1; 13 nucleotides match TRBD2. Per germline, CDR1 LGHNA and CDR2 YSLEER. This CDR3 is built from 17 residues. The V segment lost 0 bases and the J segment 10 bases; nucleotides outside the gene matches: 9. The CDR3 reads CASSQDSTSGRAGEQFF. In nucleotides, the CDR3 is TGCGCCAGCAGCCAAGATAGCACTAGCGGGAGGGCAGGCGAGCAGTTCTTC.

This clone was counted many times. The rearrangement links TRBV11-2 to TRBJ1-4; 7 nucleotides match TRBD1. The germline V gene encodes CDR1 SGHAT and CDR2 FQNNGV. J lost 7 bases, V lost 5 bases, and 7 bases had no gene match. This CDR3 has 14 amino acids. The CDR3 coding sequence is TGTGCCAGCAGCCCGACAGGGACGGGTGAAAAACTGTTTTTT. Translation: CASSPTGTGEKLFF.

The chain carries TRBV29-1 and TRBJ2-1, with 8 bases that match TRBD1. Germline values: CDR1 SQVTM, CDR2 ANQGSEA. This CDR3 has 10 residues. V gave up 3 bases and J gave up 16 bases; unmatched junction bases: 5. In DNA form, the CDR3 reads TGCAGCGTTGATGGGACAGGTGACTTCTTC. Residues: CSVDGTGDFF.

The genes are TRBV6-5 and TRBJ2-7, with 7 nucleotides matching TRBD1. V trimming: 6 bases; J trimming: 1 base; junction bases outside the gene matches: 3. This CDR3 has 13 residues. The germline CDR1 and CDR2 sequences are MNHEY and SVGAGI. CDR3 sequence: CASRGTASYEQYF. CDR3 nucleotide sequence: TGTGCCAGCAGGGGGACAGCATCCTACGAGCAGTACTTC.

V gene TRBV4-1 combines with J gene TRBJ1-1; TRBD1 matches 8 bases. The CDR3 sequence is 15 residues long. V lost 4 bases and J lost 4; bases outside the gene matches: 8. Germline V CDR1 and CDR2: MGHRA, YSYEKL. Written as DNA, the CDR3 is TGCGCCAGCAGCCCCGGGGACAGGTCTGTCACTGAAGCTTTCTTT. Amino acids: CASSPGDRSVTEAFF.

The chain uses TRBV6-5 and TRBJ2-7, with D unresolved. The CDR3 is 12 amino acids. V lost 7 bases, J lost 4 bases, and 11 bases lay in between. Germline V gene data show CDR1 as MNHEY and CDR2 as SVGAGI. CDR3 DNA: TGTGCCAGCACCCCCGACGGGTACGAGCAGTACTTC. It is translated as CASTPDGYEQYF.

This clone turned up a few times. J is TRBJ2-2 and V is TRBV2; 7 nucleotides agree with TRBD1. Germline lookup yields CDR1 SNHLY and CDR2 FYNNEI. This CDR3 has 16 residues. Germline trimming cut 4 bases from V and 5 bases from J; bases unmatched to any gene: 10. CDR3 in DNA: TGTGCCAGCAGTGGACACCGACAGGGAAGAACCGGGGAGCTGTTTTTT. Its translation is CASSGHRQGRTGELFF.

The chain links TRBV7-3 to TRBJ2-3, with a tentative D call TRBD1 (6 bases). Per germline, CDR1 SGHTA and CDR2 FQGTGA. The length of the CDR3 is 12 residues. The V and J ends lost 8 bases and 2 bases respectively, with 8 bases between them. The CDR3 DNA follows: TGTGCCAGCGGGGACACCACAGATACGCAGTATTTT. It translates to CASGDTTDTQYF.

Here the CDR3 DNA reads TGTGCCAGCAGTCTTGAACAGGGGAGCTACGAGCAGTACTTC. It yields the protein CASSLEQGSYEQYF. The rearrangement links TRBV6-4 to TRBJ2-7; 7 nucleotides line up with TRBD1. The germline gives CDR1 MRHNA, CDR2 SNTAGT. V gave up 5 bases and J gave up 3 bases; unmatched junction bases: 7. CDR3 size: 14 residues.

The rearrangement joins TRBV18 to TRBJ2-5, with D possibly TRBD1 on 5 matching bases. The germline V gene encodes CDR1 KGHSH and CDR2 LQKENI. V gave up 2 bases and J gave up 0 bases, with 16 bases separating them. CDR3 length: 17 amino acids. CDR3 coding DNA: TGTGCCAGCTCACCAGTGAGACGGACACCTTACCAAGAGACCCAGTACTTC. As protein: CASSPVRRTPYQETQYF. The complete variable domain, with remaining parts taken from reference TRBV18 and TRBJ2-5, reads NAGVMQNPRHLVRRRGQEARLRCSPMKGHSHVYWYRQLPEEGLKFMVYLQKENIIDESGMPKERFSAEFPKEGPSILRIQQVVRGDSAAYFCASSPVRRTPYQETQYFGPGTRLLVL.

The gene calls are TRBV7-3 and TRBJ1-1; 7 bases align to TRBD1. Germline V gives CDR1 SGHTA, CDR2 FQGTGA. V lost 3 bases and J lost 4; bases outside the gene matches: 8. This CDR3 contains 15 residues. The DNA for the CDR3 is TGTGCCAGCAGCTTCTCAGGGGGATTGGGCACTGAAGCTTTCTTT. Its translation is CASSFSGGLGTEAFF.

V and J are TRBV18 and TRBJ1-1; maybe TRBD1 (6 bases). Germline CDR1 and CDR2: KGHSH and LQKENI. Trimming removed 3 bases at V and 3 bases at J, with 11 bases between. CDR3 size: 14 residues. As DNA, the CDR3 is TGTGCCAGCTCACCGCTAGACAGGCACACTGAAGCTTTCTTT. This gives the protein CASSPLDRHTEAFF.

The chain combines TRBV12-3 or TRBV12-4 with TRBJ1-2, with TRBD1 as a possible D gene (6 bases). Trimming shortened V by 7 bases and J by 14 bases, and 17 bases separated the two germline ends. There are 11 residues in the CDR3. CDR3: CASIEGGAPTF. DNA of the CDR3: TGTGCCAGCATCGAGGGGGGGGCGCCTACCTTC.

In its sample, this clone was seen once. As DNA, the CDR3 is TGCGCCAGCAGCTTGGCGTCGGGGGGCCCTGAGACCCAGTACTTC. This translates into CASSLASGGPETQYF. V usage is TRBV5-1 and J usage is TRBJ2-5; TRBD2 is a possible D gene (7 bases). The CDR3 runs to 15 residues. CDR1 and CDR2 (germline): SGHRS, YFSETQ. Trimming shortened V by 0 bases and J by 5 bases, and 14 bases separated the two germline ends. Based on the CDR3 plus reference TRBV5-1 and TRBJ2-5, the full variable domain is KAGVTQTPRYLIKTRGQQVTLSCSPISGHRSVSWYQQTPGQGLQFLFEYFSETQRNKGNFPGRFSGRQFSNSRSEMNVSTLELGDSALYLCASSLASGGPETQYFGPGTRLLVL.

This clone is a singleton in its sample. The rearrangement links TRBV6-6 to TRBJ2-1; TRBD2 aligns across 11 bases. V dropped 4 bases and J dropped 10; count of bases not matched to a gene: 12. CDR3 length equals 16 residues. Germline CDR1 MNHNY, CDR2 SVGAGI (reference sequence). The CDR3 DNA sequence: TGTGCCAGCAGTTCCCAAGTAGCGGGGGGGCTGTTGGAGCAGTTCTTC. It translates to CASSSQVAGGLLEQFF.

The V gene is TRBV5-1, the J gene TRBJ1-2, with 8 positions matching TRBD1. The CDR3 loop spans 15 amino acids. Germline CDR1 SGHRS, CDR2 YFSETQ. V shed 2 bases, J shed 5 bases, and the junction held 8 bases outside the gene matches. CDR3 bases: TGCGCCAGCAGCTTAGGACAGGGCTTGGAGTATGGCTACACCTTC. Encoded protein: CASSLGQGLEYGYTF.

The V and J genes are TRBV18 and TRBJ2-7; TRBD1 matches at 7 bases. J was trimmed by 2 bases and V by 6 bases; bases with no gene match: 4. This CDR3 comprises 13 residues. Germline V gene lookup returns CDR1 KGHSH and CDR2 LQKENI. CDR3 nucleotides: TGTGCCAGCTCGCTGGGACAGACCTACGAGCAGTACTTC. As protein: CASSLGQTYEQYF.

This chain joins TRBV7-6 and TRBJ1-5, with D possibly being TRBD1 (5 bases). There are 16 residues in the CDR3. Germline CDR1 reads SGHVS; CDR2 reads FNYEAQ. Trimming removed 4 bases at V and 6 bases at J, with 19 bases between. The CDR3 sequence is CASSSLTSRVGQPQHF. CDR3 bases: TGTGCCAGCAGCTCCCTAACGAGCAGGGTGGGTCAGCCCCAGCATTTT.